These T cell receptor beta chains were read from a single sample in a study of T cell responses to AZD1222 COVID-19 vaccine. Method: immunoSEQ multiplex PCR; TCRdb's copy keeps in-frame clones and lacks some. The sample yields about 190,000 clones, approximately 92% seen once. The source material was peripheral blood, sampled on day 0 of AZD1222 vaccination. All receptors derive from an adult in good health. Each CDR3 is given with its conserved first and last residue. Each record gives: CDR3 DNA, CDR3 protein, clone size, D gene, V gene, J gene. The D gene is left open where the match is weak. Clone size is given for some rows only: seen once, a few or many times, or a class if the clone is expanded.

CDR3 DNA: TGTGCCAGCAGTGAAGTGGGGGGAAACACCATATATTTT
CDR3 protein: CASSEVGGNTIYF
clone size: NA
D gene: NA
V gene: TRBV2
J gene: TRBJ1-3

CDR3 DNA: TGTGCCAGCAGCCAAGATCTCGGACTAGCGGGGTATCGTACCGGGGAGCTGTTTTTT
CDR3 protein: CASSQDLGLAGYRTGELFF
clone size: once
D gene: TRBD2
V gene: TRBV3-1/TRBV3-2
J gene: TRBJ2-2

CDR3 DNA: TGTGCCAGCAGCTTTCGGCTGAGGGGTAGTAATGAAAAACTGTTTTTT
CDR3 protein: CASSFRLRGSNEKLFF
clone size: NA
D gene: NA
V gene: TRBV5-6
J gene: TRBJ1-4

CDR3 DNA: TGTGCCAGCCGTCCGACAGGGAGGCCCTATGGCTACACCTTC
CDR3 protein: CASRPTGRPYGYTF
clone size: NA
D gene: TRBD1
V gene: TRBV3-1/TRBV3-2
J gene: TRBJ1-2

CDR3 DNA: TGCGCCAGCAGCTTGGAACGGCAGAGCTCTGGGGCCAACGTCCTGACTTTC
CDR3 protein: CASSLERQSSGANVLTF
clone size: NA
D gene: NA
V gene: TRBV5-1
J gene: TRBJ2-6

CDR3 DNA: TGCGCCAGCAGCCAAGAAGCGGGGGCAGCCGGCTATGGCTACACCTTC
CDR3 protein: CASSQEAGAAGYGYTF
clone size: NA
D gene: NA
V gene: TRBV4-3
J gene: TRBJ1-2

CDR3 DNA: TGTGCCAGCAGTTCCTTGACAGGGGGCAGTTCACCCCTCCACTTT
CDR3 protein: CASSSLTGGSSPLHF
clone size: NA
D gene: TRBD1
V gene: TRBV6-2/TRBV6-3
J gene: TRBJ1-6

CDR3 DNA: TGTGCCAGCAGCCGCCTTACAGGGGGCGTATTTGATGAGCAGTTCTTC
CDR3 protein: CASSRLTGGVFDEQFF
clone size: NA
D gene: TRBD1
V gene: TRBV3-1/TRBV3-2
J gene: TRBJ2-1

CDR3 DNA: TGTGCCAGCAGCCAAGAGTTTGGGACTAGCGGGGGTGAGGGCGGGGAGCTGTTTTTT
CDR3 protein: CASSQEFGTSGGEGGELFF
clone size: NA
D gene: TRBD2
V gene: TRBV3-1/TRBV3-2
J gene: TRBJ2-2

CDR3 DNA: TGCGCCAGCAGCCAAGATAGCGGGGTAGACACTGAAGCTTTCTTT
CDR3 protein: CASSQDSGVDTEAFF
clone size: NA
D gene: NA
V gene: TRBV4-3
J gene: TRBJ1-1

CDR3 DNA: TGTGCCAGTAGTATAGCTGGGTCCCGGCAGTTCTTC
CDR3 protein: CASSIAGSRQFF
clone size: NA
D gene: NA
V gene: TRBV19
J gene: TRBJ2-1

CDR3 DNA: TGTGCCAGCAGCGTAACTGGTCAAGAGACCCAGTACTTC
CDR3 protein: CASSVTGQETQYF
clone size: NA
D gene: NA
V gene: TRBV9
J gene: TRBJ2-5

CDR3 DNA: TGTGCCGTTGCTCTTGGGGCCAACGTCCTGACTTTC
CDR3 protein: CAVALGANVLTF
clone size: NA
D gene: NA
V gene: TRBV3-1/TRBV3-2
J gene: TRBJ2-6

CDR3 DNA: TGTGCCAGCAGCTTATTGCTTAGCGGGGGGGTCCACGAGCAGTACTTC
CDR3 protein: CASSLLLSGGVHEQYF
clone size: few
D gene: TRBD2
V gene: TRBV7-2
J gene: TRBJ2-7

CDR3 DNA: TGTGCCAGCAGCCCAGGGGGATCTAATGAAAAACTGTTTTTT
CDR3 protein: CASSPGGSNEKLFF
clone size: NA
D gene: TRBD1
V gene: TRBV7-9
J gene: TRBJ1-4

CDR3 DNA: TGTGCCATCAGTGAGGTGAAGGTCGGAACTGAAGCTTTCTTT
CDR3 protein: CAISEVKVGTEAFF
clone size: NA
D gene: NA
V gene: TRBV10-3
J gene: TRBJ1-1

CDR3 DNA: TGTGCCAGTTTCCGGGACAGGGCCTACAATGAGCAGTTCTTC
CDR3 protein: CASFRDRAYNEQFF
clone size: NA
D gene: TRBD1
V gene: TRBV6-6
J gene: TRBJ2-1

CDR3 DNA: TGTGCCAGCAGCCTCAATCTCGGGAGCCTCTACGAGCAGTACTTC
CDR3 protein: CASSLNLGSLYEQYF
clone size: NA
D gene: NA
V gene: TRBV3-1/TRBV3-2
J gene: TRBJ2-7

CDR3 DNA: TGTGCCAGCAGCCAATTGGGGGCTGGGAATTCACCCCTCCACTTT
CDR3 protein: CASSQLGAGNSPLHF
clone size: NA
D gene: NA
V gene: TRBV3-1/TRBV3-2
J gene: TRBJ1-6

CDR3 DNA: TGTGCCAGCAGTTTTTCCGGGACAGGGACCCCAGATACGCAGTATTTT
CDR3 protein: CASSFSGTGTPDTQYF
clone size: NA
D gene: TRBD1
V gene: TRBV6-5
J gene: TRBJ2-3

CDR3 DNA: TGCGCCAGCAGCCAAGCCCCTAGCGATCCCTACGAGCAGTACTTC
CDR3 protein: CASSQAPSDPYEQYF
clone size: NA
D gene: NA
V gene: TRBV4-3
J gene: TRBJ2-7

CDR3 DNA: TGTGCCAGCAGCCCCTGGGGGGGGAGGGCAAACTATGGCTACACCTTC
CDR3 protein: CASSPWGGRANYGYTF
clone size: NA
D gene: NA
V gene: TRBV7-9
J gene: TRBJ1-2

CDR3 DNA: TGTGCCAGCGGGAGGGGACACTCACCCCTCCACTTT
CDR3 protein: CASGRGHSPLHF
clone size: once
D gene: NA
V gene: TRBV12-3/TRBV12-4
J gene: TRBJ1-6

CDR3 DNA: TGTGCCAGCAGTTACAGAACAGGGAACTATGGCTACACCTTC
CDR3 protein: CASSYRTGNYGYTF
clone size: NA
D gene: NA
V gene: TRBV6-5
J gene: TRBJ1-2

CDR3 DNA: TGTGCCAGCAGCCACCTTTTAGAGGGACTTGGCTACACCTTC
CDR3 protein: CASSHLLEGLGYTF
clone size: NA
D gene: NA
V gene: TRBV3-1/TRBV3-2
J gene: TRBJ1-2

CDR3 DNA: TGTGCCTGGAGTGTAGGTGGGGGGAGTAATGAAAAACTGTTTTTT
CDR3 protein: CAWSVGGGSNEKLFF
clone size: NA
D gene: NA
V gene: TRBV30
J gene: TRBJ1-4

CDR3 DNA: TGTGCCAGCAGCGACCCCAGGGGGAAACACAATGAGCAGTTCTTC
CDR3 protein: CASSDPRGKHNEQFF
clone size: NA
D gene: TRBD1
V gene: TRBV9
J gene: TRBJ2-1

CDR3 DNA: TGTGCCAGCACCCGATCGCTCGGACAGGGGAATTCACCCCTCCACTTT
CDR3 protein: CASTRSLGQGNSPLHF
clone size: NA
D gene: TRBD1
V gene: TRBV5-4
J gene: TRBJ1-6

CDR3 DNA: TGTGCCAGCTCACCACTGGAAAGCTCCTACGAGCAGTACTTC
CDR3 protein: CASSPLESSYEQYF
clone size: NA
D gene: NA
V gene: TRBV18
J gene: TRBJ2-7

CDR3 DNA: TGCGCCAGCAGTGGTAGACTAGCGGGGGGTTTCGGTTACTACGAGCAGTACTTC
CDR3 protein: CASSGRLAGGFGYYEQYF
clone size: NA
D gene: TRBD2
V gene: TRBV10-2
J gene: TRBJ2-7

CDR3 DNA: TGTGCCAGCTCACCCTCGGGGGCCAGCACAGATACGCAGTATTTT
CDR3 protein: CASSPSGASTDTQYF
clone size: NA
D gene: NA
V gene: TRBV18
J gene: TRBJ2-3